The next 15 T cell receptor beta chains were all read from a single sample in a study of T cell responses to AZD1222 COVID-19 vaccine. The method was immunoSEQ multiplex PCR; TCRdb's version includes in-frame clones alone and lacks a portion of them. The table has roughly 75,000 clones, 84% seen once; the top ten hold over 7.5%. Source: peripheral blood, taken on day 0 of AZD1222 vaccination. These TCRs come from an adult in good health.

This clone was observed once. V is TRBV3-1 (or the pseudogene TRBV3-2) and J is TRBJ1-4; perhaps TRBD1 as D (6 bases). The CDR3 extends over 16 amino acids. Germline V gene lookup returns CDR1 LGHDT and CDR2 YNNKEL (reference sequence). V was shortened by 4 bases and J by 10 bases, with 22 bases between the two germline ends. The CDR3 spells CASSPDSGTRVGKLFF. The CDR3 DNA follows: TGTGCCAGCAGCCCGGACTCAGGGACACGGGTGGGAAAACTGTTTTTT.

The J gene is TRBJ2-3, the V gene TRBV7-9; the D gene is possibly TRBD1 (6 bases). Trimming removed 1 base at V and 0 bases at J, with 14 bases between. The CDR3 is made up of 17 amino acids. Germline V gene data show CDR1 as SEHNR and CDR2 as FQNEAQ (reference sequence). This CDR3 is CASSLGRGQPSTDTQYF. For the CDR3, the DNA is TGTGCCAGCAGCTTAGGCAGGGGACAACCAAGCACAGATACGCAGTATTTT.

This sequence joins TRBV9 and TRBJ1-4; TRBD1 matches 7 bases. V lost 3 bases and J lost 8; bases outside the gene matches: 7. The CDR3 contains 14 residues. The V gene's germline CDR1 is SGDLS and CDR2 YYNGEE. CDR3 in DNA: TGTGCCAGCAGCGCGACAGGGTCATACGAAAAACTGTTTTTT. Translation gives CASSATGSYEKLFF.

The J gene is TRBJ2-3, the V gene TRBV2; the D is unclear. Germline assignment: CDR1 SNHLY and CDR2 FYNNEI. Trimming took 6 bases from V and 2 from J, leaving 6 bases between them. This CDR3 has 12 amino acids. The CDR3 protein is CASRDNTDTQYF. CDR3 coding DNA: TGTGCCAGCAGAGACAACACAGATACGCAGTATTTT.

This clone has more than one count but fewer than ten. This CDR3 is CASIRRGPNTEAFF. The DNA of the CDR3 is TGTGCCAGCATCAGGAGGGGCCCGAACACTGAAGCTTTCTTT. This chain links TRBV5-6 with TRBJ1-1; tentatively, D is TRBD1 (5 bases). CDR1 and CDR2 from the germline V gene are SGHDT and YYEEEE. The CDR3 is 14 amino acids. Between the trimmed V and J ends, which lost 6 bases and 1 base, there was a span of 13 bases.

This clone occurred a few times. The CDR3 DNA is TGTGCCAGCAGCCCACAACCACCCGGGACAGGGGGCCATTCACCCCTCCACTTT. It codes for CASSPQPPGTGGHSPLHF. The chain joins TRBV4-2 to TRBJ1-6, with 12 bases fitting TRBD1. CDR3 length: 18 amino acids. With 4 bases clipped from V and 8 bases from J, the junction kept 12 bases outside the gene matches. Germline-derived CDR1 and CDR2 are LGHNA and YNFKEQ.

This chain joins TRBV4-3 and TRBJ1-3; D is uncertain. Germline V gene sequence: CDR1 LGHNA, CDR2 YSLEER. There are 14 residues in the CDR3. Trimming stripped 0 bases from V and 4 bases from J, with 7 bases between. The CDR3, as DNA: TGCGCCAGCAGCCAAGATTTTAACGGAAACACCATATATTTT. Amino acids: CASSQDFNGNTIYF.

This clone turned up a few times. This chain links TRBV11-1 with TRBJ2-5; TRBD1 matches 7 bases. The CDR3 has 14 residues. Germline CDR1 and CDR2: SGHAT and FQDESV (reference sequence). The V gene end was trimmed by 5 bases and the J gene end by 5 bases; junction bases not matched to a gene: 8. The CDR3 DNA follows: TGTGCCAGCAGCCGGGACAGAAGGCTGGAGACCCAGTACTTC. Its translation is CASSRDRRLETQYF.

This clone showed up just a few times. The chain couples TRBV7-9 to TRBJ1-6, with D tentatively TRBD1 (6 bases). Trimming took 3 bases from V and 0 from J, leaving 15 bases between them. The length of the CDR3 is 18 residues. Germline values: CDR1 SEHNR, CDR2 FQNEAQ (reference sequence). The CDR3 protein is CASSFDRLPFSYNSPLHF. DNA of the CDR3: TGTGCCAGCAGCTTTGACAGGTTACCTTTCTCCTATAATTCACCCCTCCACTTT. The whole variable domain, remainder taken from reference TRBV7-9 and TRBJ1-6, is DTGVSQNPRHKITKRGQNVTFRCDPISEHNRLYWYRQTLGQGPEFLTYFQNEAQLEKSRLLSDRFSAERPKGSFSTLEIQRTEQGDSAMYLCASSFDRLPFSYNSPLHFGNGTRLTVT.

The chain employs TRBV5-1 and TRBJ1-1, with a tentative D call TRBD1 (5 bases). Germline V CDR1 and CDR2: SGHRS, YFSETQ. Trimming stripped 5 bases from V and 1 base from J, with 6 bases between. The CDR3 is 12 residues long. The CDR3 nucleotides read TGCGCCAGCAGTACAGGGAACACTGAAGCTTTCTTT. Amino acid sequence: CASSTGNTEAFF. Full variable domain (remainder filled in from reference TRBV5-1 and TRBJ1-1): KAGVTQTPRYLIKTRGQQVTLSCSPISGHRSVSWYQQTPGQGLQFLFEYFSETQRNKGNFPGRFSGRQFSNSRSEMNVSTLELGDSALYLCASSTGNTEAFFGQGTRLTVV.

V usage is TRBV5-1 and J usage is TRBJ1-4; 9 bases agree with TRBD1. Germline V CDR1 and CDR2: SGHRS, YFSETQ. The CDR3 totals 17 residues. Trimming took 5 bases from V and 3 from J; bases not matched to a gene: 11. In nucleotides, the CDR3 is TGCGCCAGCAGTTCGGGACAGGGCGGTTCGGCTAATGAAAAACTGTTTTTT. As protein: CASSSGQGGSANEKLFF.

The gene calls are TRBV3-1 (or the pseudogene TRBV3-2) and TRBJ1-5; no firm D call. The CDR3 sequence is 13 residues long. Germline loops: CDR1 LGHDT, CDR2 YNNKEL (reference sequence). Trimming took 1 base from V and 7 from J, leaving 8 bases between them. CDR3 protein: CASSQVGGQPQHF. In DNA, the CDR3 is TGTGCCAGCAGCCAAGTAGGTGGGCAGCCCCAGCATTTT.

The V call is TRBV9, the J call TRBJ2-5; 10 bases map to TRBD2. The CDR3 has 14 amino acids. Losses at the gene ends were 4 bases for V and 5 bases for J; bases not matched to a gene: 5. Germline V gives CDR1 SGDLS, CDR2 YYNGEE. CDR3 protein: CASSLSGGWETQYF. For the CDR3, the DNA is TGTGCCAGCAGCCTTAGCGGGGGGTGGGAGACCCAGTACTTC.

Here the CDR3 DNA reads TGTGCCAGCAGCTCTACTAGCGGGGCCACAGATACGCAGTATTTT. Translated, it gives CASSSTSGATDTQYF. This chain joins TRBV13 and TRBJ2-3; 10 bases line up with TRBD2. From germline, CDR1 is PRHDT and CDR2 FYEKMQ (reference sequence). V lost 4 bases and J lost 2; bases outside the gene matches: 3. There are 15 residues in the CDR3. Drawing the rest from reference TRBV13 and TRBJ2-3, the complete variable domain is AAGVIQSPRHLIKEKRETATLKCYPIPRHDTVYWYQQGPGQDPQFLISFYEKMQSDKGSIPDRFSAQQFSDYHSELNMSSLELGDSALYFCASSSTSGATDTQYFGPGTRLTVL.

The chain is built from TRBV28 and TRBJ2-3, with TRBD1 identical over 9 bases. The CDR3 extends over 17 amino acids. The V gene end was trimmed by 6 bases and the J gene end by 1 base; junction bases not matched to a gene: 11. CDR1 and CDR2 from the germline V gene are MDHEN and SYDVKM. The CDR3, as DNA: TGTGCCAGCAGCCCAATACACGGGACAGGGCGCACAGATACGCAGTATTTT. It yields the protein CASSPIHGTGRTDTQYF.